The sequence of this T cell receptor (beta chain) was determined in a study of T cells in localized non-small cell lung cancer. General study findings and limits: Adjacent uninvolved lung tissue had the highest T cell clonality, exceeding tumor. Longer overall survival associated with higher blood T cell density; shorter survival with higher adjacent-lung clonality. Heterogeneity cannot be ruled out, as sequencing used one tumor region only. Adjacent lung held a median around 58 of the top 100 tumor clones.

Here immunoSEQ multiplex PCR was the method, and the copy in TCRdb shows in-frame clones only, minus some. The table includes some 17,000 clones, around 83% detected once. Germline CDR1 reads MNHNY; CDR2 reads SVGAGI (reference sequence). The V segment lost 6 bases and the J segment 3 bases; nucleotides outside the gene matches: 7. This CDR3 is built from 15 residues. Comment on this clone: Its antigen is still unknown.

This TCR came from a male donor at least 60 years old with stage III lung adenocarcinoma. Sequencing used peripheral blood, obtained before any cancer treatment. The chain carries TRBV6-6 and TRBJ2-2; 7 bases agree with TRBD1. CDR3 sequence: CASSRQGGDTGELFF. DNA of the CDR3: TGTGCCAGCAGCCGACAGGGTGGGGACACCGGGGAGCTGTTTTTT.